A single sample gave rise to the 22 T cell receptor beta chains below, sequenced in a study of blood T cells in healthy people across ages. Primed by a sample-barcoded 5' primer and a J-beta primer mix, a second PCR proceeded for roughly 7 to 12 cycles. In TCRdb, the 5' RACE reads were re-called with MiXCR into one record per CDR3 protein. The profile shows about 930,000 distinct CDR3 sequences, 25% to 30% of them singletons. The same sample was also used in a study of T cells of mothers and their children.

The material sequenced was blood. The receptor source for this set is a woman in her thirties or forties in good health.

The chain combines TRBV6-6 with TRBJ1-5; D remains unclear. The ends were cut back, 0 bases at V and 5 bases at J, with 11 bases in the middle. Germline loops: CDR1 MNHNY, CDR2 SVGAGI (reference sequence). This CDR3 comprises 15 residues. The CDR3 is CASSYSVQEHQPQHF. In DNA, the CDR3 is TGTGCCAGCAGTTACTCGGTGCAGGAGCATCAGCCCCAGCATTTT.

The chain recombines TRBV12-3 or TRBV12-4 with TRBJ2-3; D is unclear. V was trimmed by 6 bases and J by 6 bases, leaving 16 bases between them. The CDR3 loop spans 14 amino acids. The CDR3 region is CASRPLAALDTQYF. CDR3 DNA sequence: TGTGCCAGCAGGCCCCTCGCTGCATTGGATACGCAGTATTTT.

The table lists this clonotype with a few counts. The junction departs from germline at one end; a sequencing error may be responsible. This CDR3 reads CSARERATNEKPFF. The CDR3, as DNA: TGCAGTGCTAGAGAGAGGGCAACTAATGAAAAACCGTTTTTT. The chain links TRBV20-1 to TRBJ1-4; D is uncertain. This CDR3 has 14 amino acids. Germline CDR1 DFQATT, CDR2 SNEGSKA (reference sequence).

The chain employs TRBV9 and TRBJ2-1, with D possibly called TRBD1 or TRBD2 (5 bases each). Germline CDR1 SGDLS, CDR2 YYNGEE. The CDR3 runs 16 residues. V was shortened by 0 bases and J by 8 bases, with 18 bases between the two germline ends. CDR3 sequence: CASSVGTSRRGDEQFF. Written as DNA, the CDR3 is TGTGCCAGCAGCGTAGGGACCTCACGCCGAGGGGATGAGCAGTTCTTC.

This chain uses TRBV14 with TRBJ2-3, with 7 bases matching TRBD1. This CDR3 region has 15 residues. CDR1 and CDR2 (germline): SGHDN, FVKESK. J lost 4 bases, V lost 4 bases, and 8 bases had no gene match. CDR3 region: CASSLERGPADTQYF. The CDR3 nucleotides are TGTGCCAGCAGCCTCGAGAGGGGGCCGGCAGATACGCAGTATTTT. The full variable domain, in which reference TRBV14 and TRBJ2-3 provide the parts outside the CDR3, is EAGVTQFPSHSVIEKGQTVTLRCDPISGHDNLYWYRRVMGKEIKFLLHFVKESKQDESGMPNNRFLAERTGGTYSTLKVQPAELEDSGVYFCASSLERGPADTQYFGPGTRLTVL.

V gene TRBV11-2 combines with J gene TRBJ2-3; 7 bases are a match to TRBD1. Germline loops: CDR1 SGHAT, CDR2 FQNNGV. The CDR3 consists of 14 residues. The V segment lost 10 bases and the J segment 5 bases; nucleotides outside the gene matches: 12. The CDR3 DNA reads as TGTGCCACGCGGTCGGTTAGGGGGCAAGATACGCAGTATTTT. Its protein product is CATRSVRGQDTQYF.

For the CDR3, the DNA is TGTGCCAGCAGTTCCGGACAGGGCTTCGACACTGAAGCTTTCTTT. Its translation: CASSSGQGFDTEAFF. The chain is built from TRBV27 and TRBJ1-1; TRBD1 matches 8 bases. There are 15 residues in the CDR3. Trimming took 4 bases from V and 3 from J; bases not matched to a gene: 7. Germline lookup yields CDR1 MNHEY and CDR2 SMNVEV (reference sequence).

This clonotype was observed at least ten times. This chain uses TRBV6-4 with TRBJ2-3; 10 positions match TRBD2. CDR1 and CDR2 from the germline V gene are MRHNA and SNTAGT. This CDR3 is built from 16 residues. Trimming cost V 3 bases and J 4 bases; bases outside gene matches: 7. CDR3 region: CASSEGASGGPDTQYF. The CDR3 coding sequence is TGTGCCAGCAGTGAAGGGGCTAGCGGGGGACCAGATACGCAGTATTTT.

About this clonotype itself: This may arise from a read error, as a much more abundant clone is one base away. The chain has TRBV14 and TRBJ2-1, with D perhaps matching TRBD2 (5 bases). Deletions cut 6 bases from V and 10 bases from J, with 22 bases between. This CDR3 has 15 residues. The V gene's germline CDR1 is SGHDN and CDR2 FVKESK. The CDR3 region has the DNA TGTGCCAGCAGTAAGATAGCGTTGGCTGGCTACGAGCAGTTCTTC. Translating it yields CASSKIALAGYEQFF.

Note on this clonotype: A much more abundant neighbour one base away suggests this may be a read error. CDR3 nucleotides: TGTGCCACCAGTGAAGAGGTCTTGTTGGCTTCCTACGAGCAGTACTTC. It translates to CATSEEVLLASYEQYF. The chain couples TRBV10-3 to TRBJ2-7; D gene uncertain. Germline CDR1 and CDR2: ENHRY and SYGVKD. This CDR3 comprises 16 residues.

Worth noting for this clonotype: A read error may produce the germline difference seen at one junction end. The chain couples TRBV7-2 to TRBJ2-7; D unclear. This CDR3 is 13 amino acids long. Germline CDR1 reads SGHTA; CDR2 reads FQGNSA. This chain's CDR3 is CASIRPGSYKQYF. CDR3 nucleotide sequence: TGTGCCAGCATCCGACCAGGATCCTACAAGCAGTACTTC.

V usage is TRBV29-1 and J usage is TRBJ1-1; D not certain. This CDR3 is 12 amino acids long. Germline V gene sequence: CDR1 SQVTM, CDR2 ANQGSEA. Between the trimmed V and J ends, which lost 4 bases and 0 bases, there was a span of 6 bases. Here the CDR3 DNA reads TGCAGCGTTGGCAGCTTGAACACTGAAGCTTTCTTT. Translating it yields CSVGSLNTEAFF.

Only a few counts were recorded for this clonotype. V and J are TRBV7-6 and TRBJ2-3; TRBD1 agrees at 7 bases. The germline V gene encodes CDR1 SGHVS and CDR2 FNYEAQ. The CDR3 has 16 amino acids. V lost 2 bases, J lost 3 bases, and 8 bases stayed unmatched. CDR3 region: CASSLRKTGSTDTQYF. The CDR3 coding sequence is TGTGCCAGCAGCTTAAGAAAGACAGGGTCTACAGATACGCAGTATTTT.

This clonotype has a count of ten or more. This chain joins TRBV7-2 and TRBJ2-7; 8 nucleotides agree with TRBD1. V trimming: 3 bases; J trimming: 3 bases; junction bases outside the gene matches: 4. Looked up from germline, CDR1 is SGHTA and CDR2 is FQGNSA. This CDR3 is built from 14 residues. The CDR3 reads CASSFQGQVYEQYF. Here the CDR3 DNA reads TGTGCCAGCAGCTTCCAGGGACAGGTCTACGAGCAGTACTTC.

The chain couples TRBV30 to TRBJ1-1, with 8 nucleotides matching TRBD1. Germline V gives CDR1 GTSNPN, CDR2 SVGIG (reference sequence). After removal of 4 bases from V and 2 bases from J, the junction contained 3 bases not matched to a gene. The CDR3 extends over 13 amino acids. DNA of the CDR3: TGTGCCTGGACAGGGGGCCTTAACACTGAAGCTTTCTTT. This gives the protein CAWTGGLNTEAFF.

Worth noting for this clonotype: With a much larger clone just one base away, this may be a read error. The chain couples TRBV20-1 to TRBJ2-4; TRBD1 agrees at 8 bases. Germline V gene sequence: CDR1 DFQATT, CDR2 SNEGSKA (reference sequence). V trimming: 5 bases; J trimming: 13 bases; junction bases outside the gene matches: 19. The CDR3 has 15 residues. The CDR3: CSAPRGQSSYNEQYF. CDR3 DNA: TGCAGTGCTCCCAGGGGGCAGAGTTCCTACAATGAGCAGTACTTC.

This clonotype was seen many times. The chain couples TRBV29-1 to TRBJ2-7; TRBD1 agrees at 9 bases. From germline, CDR1 is SQVTM and CDR2 ANQGSEA. The trim removed 5 bases at V and 4 bases at J, leaving 6 bases unmatched. This CDR3 is built from 13 residues. CDR3 sequence (DNA): TGCAGCGTTACATCCGGGACAGGGTACGAGCAGTACTTC. Its protein product is CSVTSGTGYEQYF.

This clonotype was detected ten times or more. The J gene is TRBJ2-3, the V gene TRBV7-2; D perhaps matches TRBD2 (6 bases). Germline V gives CDR1 SGHTA, CDR2 FQGNSA. The CDR3 has 14 residues. Trimming took off 6 bases at V and 2 bases at J, with 12 bases between the two ends. The DNA of the CDR3 is TGTGCCAGCAGTGTGGGGGGTTACACAGATACGCAGTATTTT. It codes for CASSVGGYTDTQYF.

The gene calls are TRBV20-1 and TRBJ2-5; TRBD2 agrees at 11 bases. V gave up 7 bases and J gave up 2 bases; unmatched junction bases: 3. This CDR3 region has 13 residues. CDR1 is DFQATT, CDR2 SNEGSKA, per germline (reference sequence). The CDR3 DNA sequence: TGCAGTGGACTAGCGGGAAGACAAGAGACCCAGTACTTC. Amino acids: CSGLAGRQETQYF.

Points on this clonotype: A much larger clonotype is one base distant, so this may be a read error. The J gene is TRBJ2-7, the V gene TRBV20-1; 9 positions match TRBD1. V lost 1 base and J lost 4; bases outside the gene matches: 8. Per germline, CDR1 DFQATT and CDR2 SNEGSKA (reference sequence). This CDR3 has 15 residues. CDR3 sequence: CSARGTGTGSYEQYF. In nucleotides, the CDR3 is TGCAGTGCTAGAGGGACCGGGACAGGGAGTTACGAGCAGTACTTC.

J is TRBJ2-5 and V is TRBV7-2; 7 nucleotides align to TRBD1. This CDR3 is 14 amino acids long. V dropped 6 bases and J dropped 3; count of bases not matched to a gene: 7. CDR1 and CDR2 (germline): SGHTA, FQGNSA. CDR3 in DNA: TGTGCCAGCAGTGGCCGGGACAGAAAAGAGACCCAGTACTTC. It translates to CASSGRDRKETQYF.

The chain is built from TRBV4-3 and TRBJ1-3; D unresolved. The V gene's germline CDR1 is LGHNA and CDR2 YSLEER. Between the trimmed V and J ends, which lost 1 base and 3 bases, there was a span of 4 bases. CDR3 length: 13 amino acids. CDR3 residues: CASSQGFGNTIYF. In DNA form, the CDR3 reads TGCGCCAGCAGCCAAGGGTTTGGAAACACCATATATTTT.